This TCR beta chain is from a study of vaccination and CD4 T cells after COVID-19. The wider study: Cultures that served as controls received a CEFX pool, an HIV-1 Nef pool, or no peptide.

This clonotype showed up just a few times. What it binds is unknown. The Oncomine TCR Beta short-read assay sequenced DNA from cultured CD4+ T cells. Extraction of genomic DNA was performed on cultured CD4+ T cells. TCRdb fed the PCR reads into MiXCR, producing one record per CDR3 protein. The top ten hold roughly 18% of the sample, which has more than 10,000 distinct CDR3 sequences, approximately 50% seen once. The treatment denotes: approximately 9-day PBMC culture with coronavirus spike peptide pools or control peptides (ViraFEST assay). The CDR3 is 14 amino acids. The receptor's source is a human donor who had recovered from COVID-19. The chain employs TRBV21-1 and TRBJ2-5. TRBV21-1 is a pseudogene. Sample: CD4+ T cells from blood, cultured in vitro. CDR3 in DNA: TGTGCCAGCTATGAACAGTGCCCCCAAGAGACCCAGTACTTC. This translates into CASYEQCPQETQYF.